The 29 T cell receptor beta chains below come from one sample, sequenced in a study of shared clonotypes between healthy human individuals. Profiling relied on immunoSEQ multiplex PCR, and the TCRdb table lists in-frame clones only, not all of them. The sample has 950,000 to 1,100,000 clones, about 75% seen once. The sequencing sample was made of memory CD4+ T cells sorted from blood. Subset indicated: CD45RA-negative fraction. Source of these receptors: a man aged 18 to 29 in good health.

The rearrangement uses TRBV11-3 and TRBJ2-7; 7 bases map to TRBD2. CDR1 and CDR2 from the germline V gene are SGHNT and YENEEA. With V trimmed by 0 bases and J by 0 bases, 17 bases remained unmatched. This CDR3 spans 20 amino acids. In DNA form, the CDR3 reads TGTGCCAGCAGCTTAGATTTCGGGGAGGGTCTTGGGAAACCCTCCTACGAGCAGTACTTC. This gives the protein CASSLDFGEGLGKPSYEQYF.

In regard to this clone: The sample holds other DNA sequences that translate to the same CDR3. The gene calls are TRBV6-1 and TRBJ2-2; D is perhaps TRBD1 (6 bases). Looked up from germline, CDR1 is MNHNS and CDR2 is SASEGT. Trimming left V 6 bases short and J 0 bases short, with 8 bases between. The CDR3 consists of 14 residues. CDR3: CASRGTTNTGELFF. CDR3 sequence (DNA): TGTGCCAGCAGGGGGACAACGAACACCGGGGAGCTGTTTTTT.

The chain uses TRBV11-2 and TRBJ2-3, with TRBD2 as a possible D gene (6 bases). Germline lookup yields CDR1 SGHAT and CDR2 FQNNGV. Trimming left V 6 bases short and J 0 bases short, with 10 bases between. The CDR3 loop spans 14 amino acids. The chain's CDR3 is CASSRDFSTDTQYF. The CDR3 region has the DNA TGTGCCAGCAGTCGGGACTTTAGCACAGATACGCAGTATTTT. Full variable domain (outside the CDR3, taken from reference TRBV11-2 and TRBJ2-3): EAGVAQSPRYKIIEKRQSVAFWCNPISGHATLYWYQQILGQGPKLLIQFQNNGVVDDSQLPKDRFSAERLKGVDSTLKIQPAKLEDSAVYLCASSRDFSTDTQYFGPGTRLTVL.

The gene calls are TRBV25-1 and TRBJ1-3; D uncertain. V lost 3 bases and J lost 0, with 9 bases in between. Looked up from germline, CDR1 is MGHDK and CDR2 is SYGVNS. The CDR3 sequence is 15 residues long. The CDR3 loop is CASSDGILSGNTIYF. The CDR3 DNA is TGTGCCAGCAGTGATGGGATTCTCTCTGGAAACACCATATATTTT.

This clone came up a few times. The chain employs TRBV30 and TRBJ1-5; 11 bases agree with TRBD1. With V trimmed by 5 bases and J by 9 bases, 6 bases remained unmatched. The CDR3 loop spans 13 amino acids. Germline CDR1 and CDR2: GTSNPN and SVGIG (reference sequence). The CDR3: CAWSGQGVGPQHF. CDR3 nucleotide sequence: TGTGCCTGGTCGGGACAGGGGGTAGGGCCCCAGCATTTT.

For this clone: This sequence is one base from a far larger clone and is likely a read error. Other DNA sequences in the same sample also yield this CDR3. The CDR3 protein is CASRDTNPYEQYF. The CDR3 bases are TGTGCCAGCAGGGACACCAATCCCTACGAGCAGTATTTC. The chain recombines TRBV28 with TRBJ2-7; tentative D call: TRBD1 (5 bases). The CDR3 extends over 13 amino acids. Germline CDR1 reads MDHEN; CDR2 reads SYDVKM.

The chain employs TRBV28 and TRBJ1-1; no definite D call. The V gene lost 6 bases and the J gene lost 3 bases, with 14 bases spanning the gap. Germline V gene lookup returns CDR1 MDHEN and CDR2 SYDVKM. The CDR3 is made up of 14 amino acids. CDR3 bases: TGTGCCAGCAGCCCCATCCACTATTACACTGAAGCTTTCTTT. Its translation: CASSPIHYYTEAFF.

This sequence joins TRBV7-9 and TRBJ2-7, with 9 bases that match TRBD1. In germline, CDR1 is SEHNR, CDR2 FQNEAQ (reference sequence). This CDR3 has 14 residues. Germline trimming cut 4 bases from V and 2 bases from J; bases unmatched to any gene: 3. The CDR3 reads CASSWGQGAYEQYF. The CDR3 region has the DNA TGTGCCAGCAGCTGGGGACAGGGCGCCTACGAGCAGTACTTC. Filled out from reference TRBV7-9 and TRBJ2-7, the complete variable domain reads DTGVSQNPRHKITKRGQNVTFRCDPISEHNRLYWYRQTLGQGPEFLTYFQNEAQLEKSRLLSDRFSAERPKGSFSTLEIQRTEQGDSAMYLCASSWGQGAYEQYFGPGTRLTVT.

As concerns this clone: The identical CDR3 is also encoded by other nucleotide sequences in the sample. The V gene is TRBV7-2, the J gene TRBJ2-1, with D possibly being TRBD2 (5 bases). V shed 0 bases and J shed 2 bases, with 8 bases lying between them. The CDR3 has 15 residues. The V gene's germline CDR1 is SGHTA and CDR2 FQGNSA. CDR3 residues: CASSLASGPYNEQFF. The CDR3 DNA sequence: TGTGCCAGCAGCTTAGCAAGCGGTCCCTACAATGAGCAGTTCTTC.

This sequence joins TRBV4-1 and TRBJ1-4; D gene unclear. Germline CDR1 reads MGHRA; CDR2 reads YSYEKL. This CDR3 spans 15 amino acids. Trimming stripped 4 bases from V and 4 bases from J, with 13 bases between. Here the CDR3 reads CASSPSEGGNEKLFF. The CDR3, as DNA: TGCGCCAGCAGCCCCTCAGAGGGCGGTAATGAAAAACTGTTTTTT.

The V gene is TRBV27, the J gene TRBJ1-2; D gene ambiguous. The CDR3 contains 15 residues. V was shortened by 2 bases and J by 7 bases, with 17 bases between the two germline ends. Germline loops: CDR1 MNHEY, CDR2 SMNVEV (reference sequence). CDR3 in DNA: TGTGCCAGCAGTTTAAGTTGGCAGCTGGGGAGTGGCTACACCTTC. This translates into CASSLSWQLGSGYTF.

V and J are TRBV7-3 and TRBJ2-3, with 9 bases aligning to TRBD2. Germline V CDR1 and CDR2: SGHTA, FQGTGA. This CDR3 comprises 14 residues. V lost 8 bases to trimming and J lost 1 base; unmatched junction nucleotides: 4. The CDR3: CASGASGGTDTQYF. The CDR3 coding sequence is TGTGCCAGCGGCGCTAGCGGGGGCACAGATACGCAGTATTTT.

Regarding this clone: This likely stems from a read error, as it lies one base from a far larger clone. Other nucleotide sequences from this sample produce the same CDR3. CDR3 sequence (DNA): TGCGCCAGCAGCCAAGAATCAGGCAATCAGCCCCAGCATTTT. This codes for CASSQESGNQPQHF. V gene TRBV4-1 combines with J gene TRBJ1-5; D remains unclear. CDR3 length: 14 amino acids. From germline, CDR1 is MGHRA and CDR2 YSYEKL. V lost 0 bases and J lost 2, with 5 bases in between.

This chain connects TRBV10-3 to TRBJ1-5, with 9 bases lining up with TRBD1. The CDR3 has 19 residues. The trim removed 4 bases at V and 0 bases at J, leaving 13 bases unmatched. Looked up from germline, CDR1 is ENHRY and CDR2 is SYGVKD. The CDR3 coding sequence is TGTGCCATCAGTGCCTATGGGACAGGGATTTCTTATAGCAATCAGCCCCAGCATTTT. Translating it yields CAISAYGTGISYSNQPQHF.

The V gene is TRBV23-1, the J gene TRBJ1-6; the match to TRBD1 covers 7 bases. TRBV23-1 is marked as an open reading frame, function uncertain. J was trimmed by 7 bases and V by 2 bases; bases with no gene match: 5. This CDR3 region has 15 residues. The CDR3 nucleotides read TGCGCCAGCAGTCAAGACAGGGTGTTAAATTCACCCCTCCACTTT. Its protein product is CASSQDRVLNSPLHF.

This clone was found many times. This chain joins TRBV7-2 and TRBJ2-5; tentative D call: TRBD1 (5 bases). The germline V gene encodes CDR1 SGHTA and CDR2 FQGNSA. The germline V and J ends were trimmed by 2 bases and 5 bases, with 12 bases remaining between them. There are 14 residues in the CDR3. CDR3 region: CASSLNQGGETQYF. The CDR3 region has the DNA TGTGCCAGCAGCTTAAATCAGGGTGGGGAGACCCAGTACTTC.

The chain couples TRBV21-1 to TRBJ1-1. TRBV21-1 is reported as a pseudogene. This CDR3 spans 10 amino acids. The CDR3 coding sequence is TGTGCCAGCACCGCCGCTGAAGCTTTCTTT. Its translation is CASTAAEAFF.

The chain links TRBV11-2 to TRBJ2-2; tentatively, D is TRBD1 (5 bases). The CDR3 runs to 14 residues. CDR1 is SGHAT and CDR2 is FQNNGV in the germline V gene. Trimming pared 0 bases from V and 6 bases from J, leaving 8 bases between. Here the CDR3 reads CASSLDREAGELFF. CDR3 DNA: TGTGCCAGCAGCTTAGACAGGGAAGCCGGGGAGCTGTTTTTT.

The rearrangement joins TRBV7-9 to TRBJ1-5, with D possibly being TRBD1 (5 bases). Looked up from germline, CDR1 is SEHNR and CDR2 is FQNEAQ (reference sequence). This CDR3 has 15 residues. V lost 0 bases, J lost 6 bases, and 12 bases lay in between. CDR3 loop: CASSLAVGGIQPQHF. The DNA of the CDR3 is TGTGCCAGCAGCTTAGCGGTGGGGGGGATTCAGCCCCAGCATTTT.

The rearrangement uses TRBV2 and TRBJ1-1; no definite D call. CDR3 size: 14 residues. Germline CDR1 and CDR2: SNHLY and FYNNEI. V gave up 2 bases and J gave up 1 base, with 8 bases separating them. This CDR3 is CASSESRGNTEAFF. The CDR3 nucleotides read TGTGCCAGCAGTGAATCGAGAGGGAACACTGAAGCTTTCTTT.

This clone was found a few times. This chain joins TRBV5-6 and TRBJ2-7; 9 bases are a match to TRBD1. After removal of 4 bases from V and 2 bases from J, the junction contained 7 bases not matched to a gene. Germline V CDR1 and CDR2: SGHDT, YYEEEE. The CDR3 has 15 residues. The CDR3 sequence is CASSTSGTGTYEQYF. The CDR3 DNA reads as TGTGCCAGCAGCACGTCCGGGACAGGGACCTACGAGCAGTACTTC.

V and J are TRBV15 and TRBJ2-1; D unresolved. Deletions cut 0 bases from V and 6 bases from J, with 12 bases between. The CDR3 runs 15 residues. Germline-derived CDR1 and CDR2 are LNHNV and YYDKDF (reference sequence). CDR3 sequence: CATSRERRLANEQFF. DNA of the CDR3: TGTGCCACCAGCAGAGAGCGGCGCCTCGCCAATGAGCAGTTCTTC.

The V call is TRBV6-6, the J call TRBJ2-2, with no clear D. There are 14 residues in the CDR3. The V and J ends lost 0 bases and 4 bases respectively, with 6 bases between them. Germline V gene data show CDR1 as MNHNY and CDR2 as SVGAGI (reference sequence). The CDR3 region is CASSYSHTTGELFF. CDR3 DNA: TGTGCCAGCAGTTACTCGCATACCACCGGGGAGCTGTTTTTT.

J is TRBJ2-2 and V is TRBV21-1; TRBD2, the table's D call, lacks a check against the DNA. TRBV21-1 is noted as a pseudogene. The CDR3 covers 17 residues. This CDR3 reads CASSKEIRGASTGELFF. CDR3 DNA sequence: TGTGCCAGCAGCAAAGAAATACGGGGGGCAAGCACCGGGGAGCTGTTTTTT.

The genes are TRBV6-5 and TRBJ2-1; TRBD2 matches at 9 bases. The CDR3 is 15 residues long. Looked up from germline, CDR1 is MNHEY and CDR2 is SVGAGI. The junction had 12 bases not matched to a gene; V was cut back by 6 bases and J by 9 bases. The CDR3 protein is CASSPGVAGAGEQFF. The DNA for the CDR3 is TGTGCCAGCAGCCCCGGGGTAGCGGGAGCTGGTGAGCAGTTCTTC.

The gene calls are TRBV6-1 and TRBJ1-2; D is uncertain. V shed 2 bases and J shed 1 base, with 11 bases lying between them. CDR3 length: 15 amino acids. Germline V CDR1 and CDR2: MNHNS, SASEGT. In DNA, the CDR3 is TGTGCCAGCAGTGAAATTAAAAAGCTTAACTATGGCTACACCTTC. Its translation: CASSEIKKLNYGYTF.

This clone was seen a few times. The CDR3 DNA is TGTGCCAGCAGTGAGTATGCAGGCACTGAAGCTTTCTTT. This gives the protein CASSEYAGTEAFF. The chain employs TRBV6-1 and TRBJ1-1; D remains ambiguous. Trimming left V 3 bases short and J 4 bases short, with 9 bases between. The CDR3 contains 13 residues. Germline values: CDR1 MNHNS, CDR2 SASEGT.

The sample holds one count of this clone. The identical CDR3 is also encoded by other nucleotide sequences in the sample. The chain recombines TRBV28 with TRBJ1-2; D possibly corresponds to TRBD1 (6 bases). V was cut by 3 bases and J by 4 bases, with 12 bases left in between. The CDR3 runs 14 residues. Germline values: CDR1 MDHEN, CDR2 SYDVKM. This CDR3 reads CASSFRGRGYGYTF. The CDR3 nucleotides are TGTGCCAGCAGTTTCCGGGGGCGTGGCTATGGCTACACCTTC.

This clone was counted only a few times. J is TRBJ1-5 and V is TRBV30; no definite D call. The germline V and J ends were trimmed by 2 bases and 1 base, with 6 bases remaining between them. The CDR3 has 13 amino acids. The V gene's germline CDR1 is GTSNPN and CDR2 SVGIG (reference sequence). The CDR3 protein is CAWSRLSNQPQHF. CDR3 in DNA: TGTGCCTGGAGTAGGCTGAGCAATCAGCCCCAGCATTTT. The full variable domain, rest sourced from reference TRBV30 and TRBJ1-5, is SQTIHQWPATLVQPVGSPLSLECTVEGTSNPNLYWYRQAAGRGLQLLFYSVGIGQISSEVPQNLSASRPQDRQFILSSKKLLLSDSGFYLCAWSRLSNQPQHFGDGTRLSIL.